The T cell receptor (beta chain) described here comes from a study of Graves' ophthalmopathy and Graves' hyperthyroidism. As concerns this clonotype: A much larger clone differs from this one at a single base, so this may be a read error.

Orbital computed tomography, thyroid ultrasound, TRAb, serum thyroxine and clinical symptoms formed the basis of diagnosis. Deletions cut 5 bases from V and 2 bases from J, with 15 bases between. This CDR3 has 15 residues. Researchers took RNA transcripts and amplified TCR beta CDR3 regions from them. First-round RT-PCR with HTBI primers preceded a second-round multiplex PCR. Via MiXCR, TCRdb re-called the multiplex PCR reads, giving one row per CDR3 protein. The sample has over 650,000 distinct CDR3 sequences, about 41% seen once. The sequence was obtained from an adult man with Graves' ophthalmopathy. This chain connects TRBV12-3 or TRBV12-4 to TRBJ1-1; D is unclear. Material: peripheral blood. The DNA of the CDR3 is TGTGCCAGCAGTCTCCCTACCTCTTCTAACACTGAAGCTTTCTTT. Its translation: CASSLPTSSNTEAFF.